This T cell receptor beta chain is from a study of blood T cells in healthy people across ages (dated by TCRdb to about 2015). With respect to the entire study: In model experiments, template switching captured roughly one uniquely barcoded TCR beta cDNA molecule for every two T cells. Donors of different ages were randomly distributed across sequencing lanes to avoid experimental bias. The donors were divided into four age groups: young (average around 15 years), middle-aged (over 35), aged (around 67) and long-lived (about 79). Age-related changes in TCR beta repertoire diversity were measured in the study by deep sequencing normalized with unique cDNA molecular identifiers. Using the same blood draw, the study looked at two additional independent replicas of 1 million unique cDNA reads for two donors, one aged 18 to 30 and the other aged 80 or older.

General conclusions and limits of the study: Compared with the aged group, more naive CD4+ T cells, fewer expanded clones and increased TCR diversity were shown by the long-lived group, suggesting age selection. Observed TCR beta diversity per million T cells fell roughly linearly with age, and a significant reduction was already apparent by age approximately 41. Estimates of total diversity based on one million sequenced T cells were considered lower bounds and underestimates. Because the CMV infection status of the donors was unknown, age-related changes in expanded clonotypes may potentially have been confounded. Conclusive comparison of naive and antigen-experienced compartments was prevented by the profiling of bulk unsorted PBMCs. The percentage of naive T cells measured by flow cytometry correlated strongly with observed TCR beta diversity.

The method was 5' RACE. Sequencing was carried out with an Illumina HiSeq 2500. A second roughly 6 to 11 cycle PCR used a sample-barcoded 5' primer and a J-beta primer mix. A template-switch 5' adaptor carrying 12 random nucleotides introduced a unique molecular identifier onto each TCR beta cDNA molecule. At least 2.5 million CDR3-containing paired-end reads were obtained from each sample. The Mint cDNA synthesis kit, primed by a TRBC-specific oligonucleotide, was used to synthesize first-strand cDNA from all RNA. After uracil-DNA glycosylase treatment, a first 18-cycle PCR used universal primers M1SS and BC2_uni_R on all cDNA. In the original analysis: For normalization, 1 million high-quality reads were randomly selected from each sample, with every read carrying a distinct molecular identifier. Reads with shared molecular identifiers were discarded instead of being binned into consensus sequences. CDR3 identification, clonotype clustering and error correction used MiTCR with a Q25 quality threshold and the strictest error-elimination algorithm. A nonparametric unseen species model with Euler transformation was used to estimate lower-bound total TCR beta diversity. TCRdb took the public reads, trimmed them with fastp at Q25, ran MiXCR for clone calling and kept in-frame beta chains. Every CDR3 protein is listed once, alongside the most common genes and DNA of its rows. None of the V and J calls come from the authors' own analysis; TCRdb made them. The sample table shows about 650,000 distinct CDR3 sequences, and 32% are seen once. The ten largest clonotypes hold 15% of the sample.

The sample holds many counts of this clonotype. Its specific antigen is unknown. Within one base of it there is no much larger clone, and no base qualities were kept. Donors were roughly 40 systemically healthy Caucasian individuals from Russia aged about 6 to 100 years. Around 10 milliliters of peripheral blood were collected from each donor into EDTA-treated Vacutainer tubes. Ficoll-Paque density-gradient centrifugation was used to isolate PBMCs, with at least 6 million obtained per sample. Trizol reagent was used to extract total RNA from the PBMCs, yielding at least 6 micrograms per sample. For every donor, an aliquot of PBMCs went through flow cytometry to measure the percentages of naive CD45RAhigh/CD27high T cells. This TCR derives from a woman older than 75 in good health. Donor details come from another sample of the same person, matched by shared clones. The source material was blood.

The DNA reads TGCAGTGCTAGACGAAGGACGGACTATGGCTACACCTTC. This yields the protein CSARRRTDYGYTF. Recombination linked TRBV20-1 to TRBJ1-2; the D gene identity is not certain. From the cysteine through the phenylalanine, the CDR3 covers 13 amino acids. Just CDR3 DNA is preserved here, 39 bases in frame from base 1. Trimming at the junction amounts to 2 bases on V and 3 bases on J, and the germline ends lie 10 bases apart. Taken from the germline V gene (reference sequence), the CDR1 and CDR2 loops are DFQATT and SNEGSKA.